Below are 18 T cell receptor beta chains sequenced from a single sample in a study of cytomegalovirus exposure and HLA in healthy donors. Both 60 Vbeta primers and 13 Jbeta primers went into the PCR. Here immunoSEQ multiplex PCR was the method, and the copy in TCRdb shows in-frame clones only, minus some. The table includes about 190,000 clones, 75% to 90% detected once. The source material was PBMCs. These receptor sequences come from a man between 40 and 49 years old in good health and CMV-seropositive.

The rearrangement joins TRBV7-9 to TRBJ2-7, with D possibly matching TRBD2 (5 bases). The CDR3 is 15 residues long. Trimming removed 5 bases from V and 3 bases from J, with 17 bases in between. The germline gives CDR1 SEHNR, CDR2 FQNEAQ (reference sequence). DNA of the CDR3: TGTGCCAGCAGCCGAGCCCCCGGGGATGGCTACGAGCAGTACTTC. The encoded protein is CASSRAPGDGYEQYF.

The chain employs TRBV30 and TRBJ1-5, with D possibly matching TRBD1 (6 bases). The ends were cut back, 3 bases at V and 5 bases at J, with 8 bases in the middle. This CDR3 region has 12 residues. Germline-derived CDR1 and CDR2 are GTSNPN and SVGIG (reference sequence). Written as DNA, the CDR3 is TGTGCCTGGAGACAGGGTCATCAGCCCCAGCATTTT. This codes for CAWRQGHQPQHF.

The gene calls are TRBV30 and TRBJ2-2; D perhaps matches TRBD1 (6 bases). CDR1 is GTSNPN, CDR2 SVGIG, per germline (reference sequence). The CDR3 is made up of 15 amino acids. V shed 2 bases and J shed 2 bases, with 12 bases lying between them. The CDR3 region is CAWSMVGGNTGELFF. CDR3 DNA sequence: TGTGCCTGGAGTATGGTAGGGGGTAACACCGGGGAGCTGTTTTTT.

This chain joins TRBV6-5 and TRBJ2-1, with D uncertain. The CDR3 loop spans 14 amino acids. V lost 2 bases to trimming and J lost 9 bases, with 14 bases between them. From germline, CDR1 is MNHEY and CDR2 SVGAGI. Written as DNA, the CDR3 is TGTGCCAGCAGTTACGATAGCCACACAAGTGAGCAGTTCTTC. Protein sequence: CASSYDSHTSEQFF.

For this clone: The same CDR3 arises from other DNA sequences in this sample as well. The rearrangement joins TRBV5-1 to TRBJ2-2; TRBD2 might be the D (7 bases). CDR1 is SGHRS and CDR2 is YFSETQ in the germline V gene. V lost 0 bases to trimming and J lost 5 bases, with 14 bases between them. CDR3 size: 16 residues. The CDR3 coding sequence is TGCGCCAGCAGCTTGGGCGGGGGCCGATTTACCGGGGAGCTGTTTTTT. Protein product: CASSLGGGRFTGELFF.

The sample holds a few counts of this clone. The rearrangement joins TRBV11-2 to TRBJ2-1; D possibly corresponds to TRBD2 (5 bases). V was shortened by 6 bases and J by 8 bases, with 11 bases between the two germline ends. Germline V gene sequence: CDR1 SGHAT, CDR2 FQNNGV. This CDR3 is built from 12 residues. DNA for the CDR3: TGTGCCAGCAGTCCTAGCTCCCATGAGCAGTTCTTC. This translates into CASSPSSHEQFF.

This chain links TRBV7-9 with TRBJ2-3, with 7 bases aligning to TRBD1. CDR1 is SEHNR, CDR2 FQNEAQ, per germline (reference sequence). The CDR3 has 14 amino acids. V shed 6 bases, J shed 4 bases, and the junction held 7 bases outside the gene matches. CDR3 in amino acids: CASSPTGNADTQYF. The CDR3 DNA reads TGTGCCAGCAGTCCGACAGGGAACGCAGATACGCAGTATTTT.

The chain has TRBV27 and TRBJ2-7; D perhaps matches TRBD1 (5 bases). CDR1 and CDR2 from the germline V gene are MNHEY and SMNVEV (reference sequence). This CDR3 is 14 amino acids long. Between the trimmed V and J ends, which lost 2 bases and 6 bases, there was a span of 14 bases. In DNA, the CDR3 is TGTGCCAGCAGTTTAACCCCAATCCAGGGCGAGCAGTACTTC. Translated, it gives CASSLTPIQGEQYF.

This rearrangement joins TRBV9 to TRBJ1-2; 8 nucleotides line up with TRBD1. Germline lookup yields CDR1 SGDLS and CDR2 YYNGEE. The CDR3 runs 13 residues. Trimming removed 7 bases from V and 6 bases from J; junction bases left unmatched: 8. The CDR3 bases are TGTGCCAGCCGCGGACAGGGTTGGAATGGCTACACCTTC. Amino acid sequence: CASRGQGWNGYTF.

V and J are TRBV7-8 and TRBJ2-5; 9 bases align to TRBD2. Germline trimming cut 8 bases from V and 3 bases from J; bases unmatched to any gene: 13. The CDR3 totals 16 residues. In germline, CDR1 is SGHVS, CDR2 FQNEAQ. CDR3 sequence: CASRVGSGGFKETQYF. The CDR3 DNA follows: TGTGCCAGCCGAGTAGGGAGCGGGGGGTTTAAAGAGACCCAGTACTTC.

J is TRBJ2-3 and V is TRBV5-1; 7 bases map to TRBD1. The V and J ends lost 4 bases and 6 bases, in that order; junction bases with no gene match: 8. The germline V gene encodes CDR1 SGHRS and CDR2 YFSETQ. This CDR3 has 14 amino acids. The DNA for the CDR3 is TGCGCCAGCAGCCCTCAAGGGGGCTTGGATACGCAGTATTTT. It codes for CASSPQGGLDTQYF.

This chain joins TRBV5-1 and TRBJ2-5; D is ambiguous. Between the trimmed V and J ends, which lost 0 bases and 4 bases, there was a span of 13 bases. The CDR3 is 15 amino acids. The germline gives CDR1 SGHRS, CDR2 YFSETQ. DNA for the CDR3: TGCGCCAGCAGCTTGGAGAGCCCCATTGGAGAGACCCAGTACTTC. Translating it yields CASSLESPIGETQYF.

The chain carries TRBV19 and TRBJ2-5; tentatively, D is TRBD1 (5 bases). Trimming cost V 3 bases and J 0 bases, with 11 bases left between them. CDR3 size: 15 residues. Germline loops: CDR1 LNHDA, CDR2 SQIVND (reference sequence). DNA of the CDR3: TGTGCCAGTAGTATCCAGGGAACGTACCAAGAGACCCAGTACTTC. This sequence encodes CASSIQGTYQETQYF.

The chain combines TRBV28 with TRBJ2-7; 7 positions agree with TRBD1. CDR1 is MDHEN and CDR2 is SYDVKM in the germline V gene. V gave up 11 bases and J gave up 3 bases; unmatched junction bases: 7. The CDR3 is made up of 12 amino acids. The CDR3 nucleotides are TGTGCCGTTCCCGGGACAGACTACGAGCAGTACTTC. It translates to CAVPGTDYEQYF.

The CDR3 loop is CASSSPPGLLFF. The CDR3 DNA reads as TGTGCCAGCAGCTCCCCACCGGGACTCCTGTTTTTT. The rearrangement links TRBV7-9 to TRBJ1-4; D is possibly TRBD1 (5 bases). The CDR3 is made up of 12 amino acids. Germline CDR1 SEHNR, CDR2 FQNEAQ (reference sequence). V was pared by 4 bases and J by 14 bases, with 14 bases between. Together with reference TRBV7-9 and TRBJ1-4, the CDR3 gives the full variable domain: DTGVSQNPRHKITKRGQNVTFRCDPISEHNRLYWYRQTLGQGPEFLTYFQNEAQLEKSRLLSDRFSAERPKGSFSTLEIQRTEQGDSAMYLCASSSPPGLLFFGSGTQLSVL.

This clone showed up just a few times. The chain is built from TRBV28 and TRBJ1-2; 7 bases agree with TRBD1. CDR1 and CDR2 (germline): MDHEN, SYDVKM. Trimming took 5 bases from V and 3 from J; bases not matched to a gene: 6. The CDR3 is 14 amino acids. CDR3 residues: CASSRGGSDYGYTF. CDR3 bases: TGTGCCAGCAGTCGAGGGGGCTCGGACTATGGCTACACCTTC.

The sample holds one count of this clone. The chain recombines TRBV2 with TRBJ2-3; D possibly corresponds to TRBD1 (6 bases). CDR1 and CDR2 (germline): SNHLY, FYNNEI. This CDR3 has 13 residues. The germline V and J ends were trimmed by 9 bases and 4 bases, with 14 bases remaining between them. The CDR3 DNA reads as TGTGCCAGGGGGGCCGATCGTTCAGATACGCAGTATTTT. Translation: CARGADRSDTQYF. Full variable domain (missing parts from reference TRBV2 and TRBJ2-3): EPEVTQTPSHQVTQMGQEVILRCVPISNHLYFYWYRQILGQKVEFLVSFYNNEISEKSEIFDDQFSVERPDGSNFTLKIRSTKLEDSAMYFCARGADRSDTQYFGPGTRLTVL.

This chain connects TRBV4-1 to TRBJ1-2; 8 positions match TRBD1. Losses at the gene ends were 0 bases for V and 4 bases for J; bases not matched to a gene: 4. This CDR3 contains 15 residues. Per the germline V gene, CDR1 is MGHRA and CDR2 is YSYEKL. The CDR3: CASSQDSTGVYGYTF. The DNA for the CDR3 is TGCGCCAGCAGCCAAGATTCGACAGGGGTCTATGGCTACACCTTC.